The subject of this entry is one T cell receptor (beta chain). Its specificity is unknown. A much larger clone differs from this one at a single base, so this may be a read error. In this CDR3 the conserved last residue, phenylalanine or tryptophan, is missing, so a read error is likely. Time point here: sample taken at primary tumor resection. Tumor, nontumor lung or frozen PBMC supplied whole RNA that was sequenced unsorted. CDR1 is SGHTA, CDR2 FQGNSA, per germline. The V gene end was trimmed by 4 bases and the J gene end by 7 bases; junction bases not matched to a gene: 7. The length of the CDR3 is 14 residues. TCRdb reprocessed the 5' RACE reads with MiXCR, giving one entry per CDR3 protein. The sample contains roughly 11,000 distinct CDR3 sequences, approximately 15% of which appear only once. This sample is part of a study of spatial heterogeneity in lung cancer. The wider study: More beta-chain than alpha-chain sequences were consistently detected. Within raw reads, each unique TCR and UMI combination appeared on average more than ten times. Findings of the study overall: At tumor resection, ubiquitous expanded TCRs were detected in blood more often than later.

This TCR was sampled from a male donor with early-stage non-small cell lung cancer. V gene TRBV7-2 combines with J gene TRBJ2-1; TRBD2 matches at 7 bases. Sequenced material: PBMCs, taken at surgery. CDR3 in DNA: TGTGCCAGCAGCTCGGACCTAGCGGTGAATGAGCAGTTCTCC. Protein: CASSSDLAVNEQFS.